What follows are 5 T cell receptor beta chains derived from one specimen sequenced in a study of T cells after yellow fever vaccination. TCRdb re-called the 5' RACE reads through MiXCR, storing one row per CDR3 protein. Among roughly 150,000 distinct CDR3 sequences listed, 6.5% to 8.5% were seen once. The source material was CD4+ T cells sorted from PBMCs, sampled roughly 5 days after the first yellow fever vaccination. The receptors derive from a man aged 18 to 30 who received the YFV17D yellow fever vaccine.

This clonotype was observed at least ten times. This sequence joins TRBV5-1 and TRBJ2-7; TRBD1 matches 7 bases. The CDR3 spans 16 residues. Germline CDR1 reads SGHRS; CDR2 reads YFSETQ. V lost 4 bases and J lost 3; bases outside the gene matches: 13. In DNA form, the CDR3 reads TGCGCCAGCAGCATAGGGACGGGACAGTCAGGCTACGAGCAGTACGTC. Translated: CASSIGTGQSGYEQYV.

The chain combines TRBV5-1 with TRBJ2-5, with 12 nucleotides matching TRBD2. The V gene end was trimmed by 0 bases and the J gene end by 0 bases; junction bases not matched to a gene: 3. The CDR3 has 17 amino acids. Germline CDR1 reads SGHRS; CDR2 reads YFSETQ. The CDR3 nucleotides are TGCGCCAGCAGCTTGGGCGGACTAGCGGGGAACCAAGAGACCCAGTACTTC. Its protein product is CASSLGGLAGNQETQYF.

This clonotype showed up just a few times. J is TRBJ2-3 and V is TRBV4-3, with D hard to call. Trimming cost V 0 bases and J 12 bases, with 16 bases left between them. This CDR3 comprises 14 residues. Germline V gene lookup returns CDR1 LGHNA and CDR2 YSLEER. The chain's CDR3 is CASSQDVGSGIQYF. CDR3 nucleotides: TGCGCCAGCAGCCAAGACGTCGGCTCGGGTATACAGTATTTT.

The chain employs TRBV28 and TRBJ1-1, with 8 bases identical to TRBD1. The CDR3 consists of 16 residues. Germline V gene lookup returns CDR1 MDHEN and CDR2 SYDVKM. Trimming at V came to 5 bases and at J to 3 bases, leaving 11 bases not matched to a gene. CDR3 amino acids: CASSQARQGSYTEAFF. The CDR3 DNA follows: TGTGCCAGCAGTCAGGCGCGACAGGGGTCGTACACTGAAGCTTTCTTT.

This clonotype came up many times. V usage is TRBV28 and J usage is TRBJ1-4; the D is unclear. With 3 bases removed from V and 0 bases from J, the gap between germline ends came to 8 bases. Germline CDR1 is MDHEN and CDR2 is SYDVKM. The CDR3 has 15 amino acids. This chain's CDR3 is CASSFVGATNEKLFF. The CDR3 nucleotides are TGTGCCAGCAGTTTCGTCGGAGCAACTAATGAAAAACTGTTTTTT.